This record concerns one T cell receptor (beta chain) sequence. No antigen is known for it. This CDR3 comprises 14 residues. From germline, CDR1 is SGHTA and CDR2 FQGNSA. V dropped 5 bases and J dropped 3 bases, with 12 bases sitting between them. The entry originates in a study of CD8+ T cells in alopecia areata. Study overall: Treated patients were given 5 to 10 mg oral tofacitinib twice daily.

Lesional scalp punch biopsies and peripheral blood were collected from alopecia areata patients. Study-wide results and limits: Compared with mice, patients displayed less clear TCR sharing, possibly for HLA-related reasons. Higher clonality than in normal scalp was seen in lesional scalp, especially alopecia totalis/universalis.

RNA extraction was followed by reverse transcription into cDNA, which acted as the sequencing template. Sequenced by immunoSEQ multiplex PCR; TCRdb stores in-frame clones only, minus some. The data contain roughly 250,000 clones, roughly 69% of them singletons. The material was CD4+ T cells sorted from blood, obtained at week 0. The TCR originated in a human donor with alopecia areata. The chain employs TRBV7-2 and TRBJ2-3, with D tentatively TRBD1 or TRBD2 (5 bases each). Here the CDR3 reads CASSLGTITDTQYF. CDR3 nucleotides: TGTGCCAGCAGCCTTGGGACCATAACAGATACGCAGTATTTT.